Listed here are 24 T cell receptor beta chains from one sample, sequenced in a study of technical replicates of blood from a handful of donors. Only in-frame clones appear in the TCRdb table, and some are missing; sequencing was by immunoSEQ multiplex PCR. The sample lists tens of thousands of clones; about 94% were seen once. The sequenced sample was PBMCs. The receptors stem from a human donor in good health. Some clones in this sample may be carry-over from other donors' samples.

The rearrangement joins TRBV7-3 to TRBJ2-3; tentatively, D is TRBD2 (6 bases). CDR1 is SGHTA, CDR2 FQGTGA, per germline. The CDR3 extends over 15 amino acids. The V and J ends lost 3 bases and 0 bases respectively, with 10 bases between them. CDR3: CASSLVGTSTDTQYF. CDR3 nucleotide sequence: TGTGCCAGCAGCTTGGTTGGGACTAGCACAGATACGCAGTATTTT.

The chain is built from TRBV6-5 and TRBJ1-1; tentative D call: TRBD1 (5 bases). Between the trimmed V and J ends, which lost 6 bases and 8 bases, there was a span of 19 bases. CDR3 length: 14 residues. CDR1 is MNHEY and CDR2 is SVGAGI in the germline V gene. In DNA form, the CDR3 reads TGTGCCAGCAGGGGACTCGGATTGGGGTACGAAGCTTTCTTT. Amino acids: CASRGLGLGYEAFF.

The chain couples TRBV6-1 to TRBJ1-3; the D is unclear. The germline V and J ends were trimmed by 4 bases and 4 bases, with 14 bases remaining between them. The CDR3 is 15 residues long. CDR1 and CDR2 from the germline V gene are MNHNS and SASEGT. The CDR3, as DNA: TGTGCCAGCAGTGGGTGGCCTCACAAAGGAAACACCATATATTTT. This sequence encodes CASSGWPHKGNTIYF.

Here the CDR3 DNA reads TGTGCCAGCAGCTTAGTTGGGCAGGGCGATCAGCCCCAGCATTTT. It translates to CASSLVGQGDQPQHF. This chain connects TRBV7-9 to TRBJ1-5, with a weak D call TRBD1 (5 bases). Per germline, CDR1 SEHNR and CDR2 FQNEAQ (reference sequence). CDR3 length: 15 residues. The ends were cut back, 1 base at V and 5 bases at J, with 12 bases in the middle.

CDR3 sequence: CAWAIKLGGDEQFF. For the CDR3, the DNA is TGTGCCTGGGCAATAAAATTAGGGGGCGATGAGCAGTTCTTC. V and J are TRBV30 and TRBJ2-1; 7 nucleotides align to TRBD1. The ends lost 5 bases at V and 8 bases at J; junction bases unmatched: 12. Looked up from germline, CDR1 is GTSNPN and CDR2 is SVGIG (reference sequence). The length of the CDR3 is 14 residues.

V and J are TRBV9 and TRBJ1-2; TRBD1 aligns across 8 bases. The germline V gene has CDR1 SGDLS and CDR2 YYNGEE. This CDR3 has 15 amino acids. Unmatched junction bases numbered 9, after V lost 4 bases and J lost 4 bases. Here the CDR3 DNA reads TGTGCCAGCAGCCCATCGACAGGGGTCGGCTATGGCTACACCTTC. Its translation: CASSPSTGVGYGYTF. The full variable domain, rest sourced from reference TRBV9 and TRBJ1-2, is DSGVTQTPKHLITATGQRVTLRCSPRSGDLSVYWYQQSLDQGLQFLIQYYNGEERAKGNILERFSAQQFPDLHSELNLSSLELGDSALYFCASSPSTGVGYGYTFGSGTRLTVV.

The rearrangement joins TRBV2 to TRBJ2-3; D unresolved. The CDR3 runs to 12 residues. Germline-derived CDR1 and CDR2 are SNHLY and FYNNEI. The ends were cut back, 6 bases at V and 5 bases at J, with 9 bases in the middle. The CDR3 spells CASRAQQDTQYF. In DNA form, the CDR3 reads TGTGCCAGCAGGGCCCAACAAGATACGCAGTATTTT.

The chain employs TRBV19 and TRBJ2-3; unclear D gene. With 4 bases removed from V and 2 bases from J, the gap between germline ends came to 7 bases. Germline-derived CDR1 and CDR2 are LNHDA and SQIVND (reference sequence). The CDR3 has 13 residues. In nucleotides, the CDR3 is TGTGCCAGTAGTACTCGAGTCACAGATACGCAGTATTTT. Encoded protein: CASSTRVTDTQYF.

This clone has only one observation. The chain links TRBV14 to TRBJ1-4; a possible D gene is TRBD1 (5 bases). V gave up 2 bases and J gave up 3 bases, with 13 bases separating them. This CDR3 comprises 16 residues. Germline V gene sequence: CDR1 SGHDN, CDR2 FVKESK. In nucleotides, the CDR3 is TGTGCCAGCAGCCAACCCCGGGGGAATGCTAATGAAAAACTGTTTTTT. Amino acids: CASSQPRGNANEKLFF.

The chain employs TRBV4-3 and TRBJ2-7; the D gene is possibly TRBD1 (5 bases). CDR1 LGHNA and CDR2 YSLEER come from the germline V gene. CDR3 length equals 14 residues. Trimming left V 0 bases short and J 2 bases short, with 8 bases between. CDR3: CASSQDRAAYEQYF. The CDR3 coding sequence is TGCGCCAGCAGCCAAGACAGGGCCGCCTACGAGCAGTACTTC.

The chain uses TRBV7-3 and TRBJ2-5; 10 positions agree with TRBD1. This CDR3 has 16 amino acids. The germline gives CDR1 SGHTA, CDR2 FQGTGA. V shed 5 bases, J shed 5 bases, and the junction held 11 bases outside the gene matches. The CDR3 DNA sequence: TGTGCCAGCAGCCCGTACGGGACAGGGGACGGCGAGACCCAGTACTTC. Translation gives CASSPYGTGDGETQYF.

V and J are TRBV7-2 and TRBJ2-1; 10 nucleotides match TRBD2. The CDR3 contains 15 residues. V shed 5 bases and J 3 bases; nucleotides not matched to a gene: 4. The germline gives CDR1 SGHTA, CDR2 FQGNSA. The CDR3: CASSTGTSVYNEQFF. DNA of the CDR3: TGTGCCAGCAGCACCGGGACTAGCGTCTACAATGAGCAGTTCTTC.

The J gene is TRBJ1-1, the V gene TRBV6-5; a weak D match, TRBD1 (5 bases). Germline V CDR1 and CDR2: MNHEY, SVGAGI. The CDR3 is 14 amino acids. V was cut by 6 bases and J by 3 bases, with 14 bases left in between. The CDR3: CASRAGLWDTEAFF. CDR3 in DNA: TGTGCCAGCAGAGCAGGGCTTTGGGACACTGAAGCTTTCTTT.

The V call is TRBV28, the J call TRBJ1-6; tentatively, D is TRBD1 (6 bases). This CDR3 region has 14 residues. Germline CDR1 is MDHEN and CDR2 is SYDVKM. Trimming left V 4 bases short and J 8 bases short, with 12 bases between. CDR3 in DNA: TGTGCCAGCAGTTCCACAGGGTGGGATTCACCCCTCCACTTT. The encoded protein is CASSSTGWDSPLHF.

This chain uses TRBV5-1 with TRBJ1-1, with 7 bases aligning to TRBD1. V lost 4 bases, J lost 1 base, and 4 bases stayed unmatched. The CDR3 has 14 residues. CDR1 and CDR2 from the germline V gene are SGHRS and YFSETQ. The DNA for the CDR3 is TGCGCCAGCAGCCCGACAGGGAGGAACACTGAAGCTTTCTTT. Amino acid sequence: CASSPTGRNTEAFF. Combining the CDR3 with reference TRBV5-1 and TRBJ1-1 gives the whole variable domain KAGVTQTPRYLIKTRGQQVTLSCSPISGHRSVSWYQQTPGQGLQFLFEYFSETQRNKGNFPGRFSGRQFSNSRSEMNVSTLELGDSALYLCASSPTGRNTEAFFGQGTRLTVV.

CDR3 DNA sequence: TGTGCCTGGAGTAGGAGGGAGAACACTGAAGCTTTCTTT. Translation gives CAWSRRENTEAFF. This chain uses TRBV30 with TRBJ1-1; no definite D call. CDR3 length equals 13 residues. V gave up 2 bases and J gave up 1 base, with 8 bases separating them. Germline values: CDR1 GTSNPN, CDR2 SVGIG (reference sequence). The full variable domain, completed using reference TRBV30 and TRBJ1-1, is SQTIHQWPATLVQPVGSPLSLECTVEGTSNPNLYWYRQAAGRGLQLLFYSVGIGQISSEVPQNLSASRPQDRQFILSSKKLLLSDSGFYLCAWSRRENTEAFFGQGTRLTVV.

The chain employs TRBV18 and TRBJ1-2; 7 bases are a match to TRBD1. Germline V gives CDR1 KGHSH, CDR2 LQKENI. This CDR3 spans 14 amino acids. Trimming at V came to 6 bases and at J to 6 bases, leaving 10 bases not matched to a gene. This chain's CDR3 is CASSVDRVSDGYTF. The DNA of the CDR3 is TGTGCCAGCTCTGTAGACAGGGTGTCGGATGGCTACACCTTC.

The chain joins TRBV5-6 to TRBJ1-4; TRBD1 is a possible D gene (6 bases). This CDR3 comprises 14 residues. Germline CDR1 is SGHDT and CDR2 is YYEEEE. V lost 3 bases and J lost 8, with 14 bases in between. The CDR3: CASSSTGYDEKLFF. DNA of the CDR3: TGTGCCAGCAGCTCTACAGGGTATGACGAAAAACTGTTTTTT. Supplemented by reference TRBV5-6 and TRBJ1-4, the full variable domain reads DAGVTQSPTHLIKTRGQQVTLRCSPKSGHDTVSWYQQALGQGPQFIFQYYEEEERQRGNFPDRFSGHQFPNYSSELNVNALLLGDSALYLCASSSTGYDEKLFFGSGTQLSVL.

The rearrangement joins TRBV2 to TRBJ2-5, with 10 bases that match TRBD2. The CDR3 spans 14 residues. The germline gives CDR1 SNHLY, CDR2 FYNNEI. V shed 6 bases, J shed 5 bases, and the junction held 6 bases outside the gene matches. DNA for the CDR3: TGTGCCAGCAGGGCAAGCGGGGGGGTCGAGACCCAGTACTTC. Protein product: CASRASGGVETQYF. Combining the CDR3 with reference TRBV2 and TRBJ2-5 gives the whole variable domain EPEVTQTPSHQVTQMGQEVILRCVPISNHLYFYWYRQILGQKVEFLVSFYNNEISEKSEIFDDQFSVERPDGSNFTLKIRSTKLEDSAMYFCASRASGGVETQYFGPGTRLLVL.

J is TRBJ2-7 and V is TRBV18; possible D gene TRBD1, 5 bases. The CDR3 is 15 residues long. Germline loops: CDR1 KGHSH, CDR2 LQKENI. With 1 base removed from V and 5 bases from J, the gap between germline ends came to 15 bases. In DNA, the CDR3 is TGTGCCAGCTCACCACAGGGCGGACACCTCGACGAGCAGTACTTC. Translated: CASSPQGGHLDEQYF.

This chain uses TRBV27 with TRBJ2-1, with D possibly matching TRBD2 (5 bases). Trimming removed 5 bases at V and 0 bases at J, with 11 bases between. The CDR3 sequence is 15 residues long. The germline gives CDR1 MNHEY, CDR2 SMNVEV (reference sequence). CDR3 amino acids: CASSLTRGSYNEQFF. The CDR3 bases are TGTGCCAGCAGTCTTACTAGAGGCTCCTACAATGAGCAGTTCTTC.

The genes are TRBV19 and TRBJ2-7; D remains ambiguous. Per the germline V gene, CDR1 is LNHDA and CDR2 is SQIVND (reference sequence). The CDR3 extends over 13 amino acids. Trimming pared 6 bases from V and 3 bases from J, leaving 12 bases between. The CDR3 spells CASSPWSGYEQYF. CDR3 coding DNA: TGTGCCAGTAGCCCCTGGTCGGGCTACGAGCAGTACTTC.

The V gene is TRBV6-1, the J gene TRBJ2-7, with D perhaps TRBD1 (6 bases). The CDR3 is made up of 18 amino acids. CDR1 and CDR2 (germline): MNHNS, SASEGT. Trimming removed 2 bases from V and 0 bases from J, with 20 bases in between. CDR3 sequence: CASSERAGADRNSYEQYF. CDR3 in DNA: TGTGCCAGCAGTGAAAGGGCAGGGGCGGATCGCAACTCCTACGAGCAGTACTTC.

CDR3 DNA: TGTGCCAGCAGCCCCCCGACTAGCGGAGCCACAGATACGCAGTATTTT. Residues: CASSPPTSGATDTQYF. V gene TRBV11-2 combines with J gene TRBJ2-3, with TRBD2 matching over 9 bases. The CDR3 extends over 16 amino acids. Germline CDR1 SGHAT, CDR2 FQNNGV. The trim removed 5 bases at V and 2 bases at J, leaving 8 bases unmatched.